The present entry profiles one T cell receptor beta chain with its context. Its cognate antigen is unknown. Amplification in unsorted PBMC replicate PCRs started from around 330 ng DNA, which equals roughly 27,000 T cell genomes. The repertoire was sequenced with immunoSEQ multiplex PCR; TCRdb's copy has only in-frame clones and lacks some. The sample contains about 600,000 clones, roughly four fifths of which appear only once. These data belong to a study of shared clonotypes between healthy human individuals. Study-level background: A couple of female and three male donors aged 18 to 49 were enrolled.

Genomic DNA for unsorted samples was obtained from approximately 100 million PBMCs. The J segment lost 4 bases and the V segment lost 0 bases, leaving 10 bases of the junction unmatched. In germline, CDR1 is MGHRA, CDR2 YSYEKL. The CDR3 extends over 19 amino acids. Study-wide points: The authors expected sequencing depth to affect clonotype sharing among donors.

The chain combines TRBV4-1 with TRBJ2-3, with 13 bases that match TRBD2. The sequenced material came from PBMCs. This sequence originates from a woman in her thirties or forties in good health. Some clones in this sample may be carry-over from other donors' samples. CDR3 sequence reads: CASSQEGLAGSLGADTQYF. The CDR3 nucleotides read TGCGCCAGCAGCCAAGAGGGACTAGCGGGATCCCTCGGGGCAGATACGCAGTATTTT.